The T cell receptor beta chain described here comes from a study of T cells after posttransplantation cyclophosphamide. The study, taken as a whole, reports: Later post-transplant blood repertoires were often dominated by donor CD8+ memory clones.

The length of the CDR3 is 13 residues. V lost 6 bases and J 2 bases, leaving 10 bases between the germline ends. Germline values: CDR1 SGHTA, CDR2 FQGNSA. This table comes from immunoSEQ multiplex PCR, and its TCRdb copy is limited to in-frame clones, with some not included. This table has some 66,000 clones, over 85% appearing once. This clone came up once. Its antigen remains unknown. The sample was PBMCs. This clonotype was sampled from a woman aged 25 to 39 in good health and a related stem cell transplant donor. The gene calls are TRBV7-2 and TRBJ2-5, with D perhaps matching TRBD1 (5 bases). CDR3 sequence reads: CASSVRVQETQYF. Here the CDR3 DNA reads TGTGCCAGCAGTGTCAGGGTTCAAGAGACCCAGTACTTC.